The sequence of this TCR beta chain was determined in a study of blood T cells in healthy people across ages. V lost 11 bases to trimming and J lost 6 bases; unmatched junction nucleotides: 10. Germline V gene lookup returns CDR1 MDHEN and CDR2 SYDVKM. This CDR3 has 13 residues. This clonotype showed up just a few times. For the second PCR, which ran for 7 to 11 cycles, a sample-barcoded 5' primer and a J-beta primer mix were used. Using its own MiXCR run on the 5' RACE reads, TCRdb lists one record per CDR3 protein. The sample shows fewer than 2 million distinct CDR3 sequences, around 40% of them seen only once.

The V call is TRBV28, the J call TRBJ2-1, with TRBD1 matching 7 bases. The specimen was blood. This TCR was recovered from a human donor in good health. CDR3 DNA sequence: TGTGCCGTATACAGGGGCGATATCAATGAGCAGTTCTTC. As protein: CAVYRGDINEQFF.